The clone carrying this T cell receptor (beta chain) was observed once. This specimen belongs to a study of blood T cell repertoires in COVID-19. Study as a whole: In each case, the material was cDNA or gDNA derived from T cells, B-cell-depleted T cells, or PBMCs.

Per the original data handling: Amplification with reference gene primers provided the estimates of nucleated cell counts. The assay was immunoSEQ multiplex PCR, and TCRdb's table has in-frame clones only and misses some. V and J calls and clone size follow that table, whereas D and trimming were derived from the DNA. Altogether some 83,000 clones are present, approximately 84% being singletons, with the ten largest covering 4.5% to 7%. Trimming removed 0 bases at V and 0 bases at J, with 15 bases between. Germline CDR1 and CDR2: LGHDT and YNNKEL (reference sequence). The CDR3 is 18 amino acids. The TCR originated in a man between 60 and 75 years old with active or convalescent COVID-19. The V gene is TRBV3-1 (or the pseudogene TRBV3-2), the J gene TRBJ2-1; tentatively, D is TRBD2 (5 bases). The sequenced sample consisted of peripheral blood. This CDR3 reads CASSQDRGMRSSYNEQFF. CDR3 coding DNA: TGTGCCAGCAGCCAAGATCGGGGTATGAGGAGCTCCTACAATGAGCAGTTCTTC.